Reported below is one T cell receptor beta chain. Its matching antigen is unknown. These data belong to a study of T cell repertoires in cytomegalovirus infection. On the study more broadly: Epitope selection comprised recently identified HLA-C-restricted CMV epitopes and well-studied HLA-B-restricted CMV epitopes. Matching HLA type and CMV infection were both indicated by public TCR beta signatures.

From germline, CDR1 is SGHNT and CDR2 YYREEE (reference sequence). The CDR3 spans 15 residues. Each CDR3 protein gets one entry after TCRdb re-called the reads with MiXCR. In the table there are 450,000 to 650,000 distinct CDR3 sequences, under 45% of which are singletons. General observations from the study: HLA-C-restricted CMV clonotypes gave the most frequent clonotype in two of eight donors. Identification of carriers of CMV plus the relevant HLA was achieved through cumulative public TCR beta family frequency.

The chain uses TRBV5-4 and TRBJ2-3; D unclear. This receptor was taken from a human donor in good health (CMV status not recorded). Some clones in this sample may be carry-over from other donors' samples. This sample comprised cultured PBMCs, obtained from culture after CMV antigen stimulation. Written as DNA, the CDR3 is TGTGCGATCCCGGCCTCCCGGGCTAGCACAGATACGCAGTATTTT. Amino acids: CAIPASRASTDTQYF.